These T cell receptor beta chains were read from a single sample in a study of cytomegalovirus exposure and HLA in healthy donors. Method: immunoSEQ multiplex PCR; TCRdb's copy keeps in-frame clones and lacks some. The sample contains about 65,000 clones, around four fifths of which appear only once. Source material: PBMCs. These receptors all stem from a girl between 10 and 17 years old in good health and CMV-seropositive. Each CDR3 is given without its conserved first and last residue.

J gene: TRBJ2-7
V gene: TRBV4-1
CDR3 protein: ASSQEPQASRYEQY

J gene: TRBJ1-2
V gene: TRBV25-1
CDR3 protein: ASSEFFGGGDVGYT

J gene: TRBJ1-5
V gene: TRBV30
CDR3 protein: AWSVRENQPQH

J gene: TRBJ2-2
V gene: TRBV15
CDR3 protein: ATSRDRAGELF

J gene: TRBJ2-1
V gene: TRBV6-5
CDR3 protein: ASGGLADHNEQF

J gene: TRBJ2-1
V gene: TRBV7-2
CDR3 protein: ASSSRGASGTYEQF

J gene: TRBJ2-2
V gene: TRBV28
CDR3 protein: ASSDTGAAGTGELF

J gene: TRBJ1-5
V gene: TRBV5-1
CDR3 protein: ASSLGGLGGNQPQH

J gene: TRBJ1-5
V gene: TRBV4-1
CDR3 protein: ASSQEGGSVNQPQH

J gene: TRBJ2-2
V gene: TRBV28
CDR3 protein: ASSSWNLAGGPGELF

J gene: TRBJ1-6
V gene: TRBV6-1
CDR3 protein: ASSVQTVPLH

J gene: TRBJ1-1
V gene: TRBV28
CDR3 protein: ASSPGQTNTEAF

J gene: TRBJ1-1
V gene: TRBV18
CDR3 protein: ASSLQASVEAF

J gene: TRBJ1-2
V gene: TRBV29-1
CDR3 protein: SVVFWEGSYGYT

J gene: TRBJ2-7
V gene: TRBV28
CDR3 protein: ASSLGLARSYEQY